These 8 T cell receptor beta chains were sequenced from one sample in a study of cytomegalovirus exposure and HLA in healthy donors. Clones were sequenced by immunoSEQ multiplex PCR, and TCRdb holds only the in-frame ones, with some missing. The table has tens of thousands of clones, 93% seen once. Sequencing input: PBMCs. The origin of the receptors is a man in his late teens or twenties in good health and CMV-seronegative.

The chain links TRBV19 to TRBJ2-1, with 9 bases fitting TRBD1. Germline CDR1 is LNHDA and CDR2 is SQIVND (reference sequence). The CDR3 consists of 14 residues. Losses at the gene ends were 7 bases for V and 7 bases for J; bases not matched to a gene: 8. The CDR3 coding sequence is TGTGCCAGTATGGGACAGGGAAGTTTGAATGAGCAGTTCTTC. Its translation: CASMGQGSLNEQFF.

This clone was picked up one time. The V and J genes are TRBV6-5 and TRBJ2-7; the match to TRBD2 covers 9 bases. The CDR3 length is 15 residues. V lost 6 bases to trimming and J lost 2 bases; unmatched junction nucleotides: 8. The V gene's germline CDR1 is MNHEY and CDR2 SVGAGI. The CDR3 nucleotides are TGTGCCAGCAGCTCCACTAGCGGGTCTACCTACGAGCAGTACTTC. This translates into CASSSTSGSTYEQYF.

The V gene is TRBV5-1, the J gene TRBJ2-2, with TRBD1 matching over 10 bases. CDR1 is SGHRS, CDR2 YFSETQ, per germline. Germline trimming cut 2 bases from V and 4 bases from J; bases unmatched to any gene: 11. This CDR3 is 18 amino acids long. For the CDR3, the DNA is TGCGCCAGCAGCTTAGTCCCCCCGGGACAGGGGAGCACCGGGGAGCTGTTTTTT. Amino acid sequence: CASSLVPPGQGSTGELFF.

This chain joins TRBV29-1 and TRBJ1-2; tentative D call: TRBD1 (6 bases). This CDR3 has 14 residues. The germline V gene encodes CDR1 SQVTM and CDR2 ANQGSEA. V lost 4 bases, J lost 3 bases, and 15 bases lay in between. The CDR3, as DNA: TGCAGCGTTGGAACAGGGTCGGCCGACTATGGCTACACCTTC. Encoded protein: CSVGTGSADYGYTF.

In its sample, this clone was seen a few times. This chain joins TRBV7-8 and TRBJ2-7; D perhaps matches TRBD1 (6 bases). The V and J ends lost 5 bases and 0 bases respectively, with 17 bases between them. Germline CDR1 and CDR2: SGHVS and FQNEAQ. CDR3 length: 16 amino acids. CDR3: CASSEKGHSTSYEQYF. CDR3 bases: TGTGCCAGCAGCGAAAAGGGACATTCGACCTCCTACGAGCAGTACTTC.

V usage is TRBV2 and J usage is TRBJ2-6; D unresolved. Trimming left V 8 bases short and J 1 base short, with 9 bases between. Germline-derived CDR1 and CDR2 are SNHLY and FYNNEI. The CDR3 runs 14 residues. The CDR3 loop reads CASDEWSGANVLTF. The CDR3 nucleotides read TGTGCCAGCGATGAGTGGTCTGGGGCCAACGTCCTGACTTTC.

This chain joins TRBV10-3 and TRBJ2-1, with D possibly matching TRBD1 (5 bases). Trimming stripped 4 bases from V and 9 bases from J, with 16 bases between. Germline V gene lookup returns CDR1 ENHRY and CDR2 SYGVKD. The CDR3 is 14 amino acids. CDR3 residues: CAISGRTKDSEQFF. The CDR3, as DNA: TGTGCCATCAGTGGGCGGACCAAAGACAGTGAGCAGTTCTTC.

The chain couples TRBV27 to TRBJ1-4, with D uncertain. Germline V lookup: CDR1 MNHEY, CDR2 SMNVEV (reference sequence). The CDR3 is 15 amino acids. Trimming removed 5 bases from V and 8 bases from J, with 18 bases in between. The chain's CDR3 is CASSPRGGLGEKLFF. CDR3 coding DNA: TGTGCCAGCAGTCCCCGGGGAGGGCTAGGGGAAAAACTGTTTTTT. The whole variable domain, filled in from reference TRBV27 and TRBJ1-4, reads EAQVTQNPRYLITVTGKKLTVTCSQNMNHEYMSWYRQDPGLGLRQIYYSMNVEVTDKGDVPEGYKVSRKEKRNFPLILESPSPNQTSLYFCASSPRGGLGEKLFFGSGTQLSVL.